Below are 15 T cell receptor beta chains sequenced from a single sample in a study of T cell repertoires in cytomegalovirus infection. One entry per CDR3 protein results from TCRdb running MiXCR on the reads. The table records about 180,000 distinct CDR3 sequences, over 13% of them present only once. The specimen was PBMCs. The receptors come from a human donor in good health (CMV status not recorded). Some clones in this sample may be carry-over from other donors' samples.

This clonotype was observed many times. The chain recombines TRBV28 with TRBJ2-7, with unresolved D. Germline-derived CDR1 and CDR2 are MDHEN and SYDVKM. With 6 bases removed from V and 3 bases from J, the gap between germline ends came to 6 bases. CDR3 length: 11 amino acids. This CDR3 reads CASRGSYEQYF. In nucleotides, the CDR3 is TGTGCCAGCAGAGGAAGCTACGAGCAGTACTTC. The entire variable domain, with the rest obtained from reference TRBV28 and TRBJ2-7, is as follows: DVKVTQSSRYLVKRTGEKVFLECVQDMDHENMFWYRQDPGLGLRLIYFSYDVKMKEKGDIPEGYSVSREKKERFSLILESASTNQTSMYLCASRGSYEQYFGPGTRLTVT.

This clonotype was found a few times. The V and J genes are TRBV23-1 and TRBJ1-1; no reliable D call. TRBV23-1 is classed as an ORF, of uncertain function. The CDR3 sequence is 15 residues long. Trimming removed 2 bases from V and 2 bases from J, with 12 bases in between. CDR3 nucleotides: TGCGCCAGCAGTCAACCCTACACAGACAACACTGAAGCTTTCTTT. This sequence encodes CASSQPYTDNTEAFF.

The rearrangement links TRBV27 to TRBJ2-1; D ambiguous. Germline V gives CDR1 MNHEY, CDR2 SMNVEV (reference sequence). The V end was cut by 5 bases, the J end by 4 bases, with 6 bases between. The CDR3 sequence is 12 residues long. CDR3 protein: CASSAVYNEQFF. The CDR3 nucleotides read TGTGCCAGCAGTGCGGTGTACAATGAGCAGTTCTTC.

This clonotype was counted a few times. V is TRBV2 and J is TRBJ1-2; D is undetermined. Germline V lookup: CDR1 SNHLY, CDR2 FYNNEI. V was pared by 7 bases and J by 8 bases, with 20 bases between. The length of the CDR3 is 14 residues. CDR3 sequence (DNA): TGTGCCAGCACGGCTGCTCACGGGCAGAGGGGCTACACCTTC. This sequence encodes CASTAAHGQRGYTF.

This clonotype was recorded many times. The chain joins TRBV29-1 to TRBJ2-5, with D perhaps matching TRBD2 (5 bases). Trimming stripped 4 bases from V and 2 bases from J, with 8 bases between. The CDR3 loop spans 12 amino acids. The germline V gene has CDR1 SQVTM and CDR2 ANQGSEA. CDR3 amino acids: CSVVPGQETQYF. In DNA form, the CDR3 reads TGCAGCGTTGTTCCGGGACAAGAGACCCAGTACTTC.

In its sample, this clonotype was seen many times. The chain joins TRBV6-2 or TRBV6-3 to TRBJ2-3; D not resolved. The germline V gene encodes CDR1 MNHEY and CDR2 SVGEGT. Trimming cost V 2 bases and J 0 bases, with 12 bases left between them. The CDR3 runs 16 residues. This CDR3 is CASSYGIIKSTDTQYF. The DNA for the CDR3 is TGTGCCAGCAGTTACGGGATAATTAAGAGCACAGATACGCAGTATTTT.

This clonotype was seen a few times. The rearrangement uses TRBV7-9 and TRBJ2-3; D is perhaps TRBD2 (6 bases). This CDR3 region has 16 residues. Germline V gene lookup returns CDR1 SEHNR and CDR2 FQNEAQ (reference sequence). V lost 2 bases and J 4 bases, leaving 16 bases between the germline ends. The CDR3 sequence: CASSLNFGGSPDTQYF. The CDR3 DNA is TGTGCCAGCAGCTTAAATTTCGGAGGGTCCCCAGATACGCAGTATTTT. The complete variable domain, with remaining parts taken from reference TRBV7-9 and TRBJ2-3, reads DTGVSQNPRHKITKRGQNVTFRCDPISEHNRLYWYRQTLGQGPEFLTYFQNEAQLEKSRLLSDRFSAERPKGSFSTLEIQRTEQGDSAMYLCASSLNFGGSPDTQYFGPGTRLTVL.

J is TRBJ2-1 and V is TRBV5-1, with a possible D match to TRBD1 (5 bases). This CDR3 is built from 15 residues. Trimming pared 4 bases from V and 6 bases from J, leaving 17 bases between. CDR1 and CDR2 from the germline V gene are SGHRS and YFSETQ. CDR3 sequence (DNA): TGCGCCAGCAGCACCGACAGTGGGGTGGGCAATGAGCAGTTCTTC. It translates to CASSTDSGVGNEQFF.

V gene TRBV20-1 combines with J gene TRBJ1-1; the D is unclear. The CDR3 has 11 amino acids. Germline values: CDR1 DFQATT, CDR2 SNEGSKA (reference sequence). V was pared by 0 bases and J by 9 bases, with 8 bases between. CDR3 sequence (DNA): TGCAGTGCTAGAGATCAAGCCCAAGCTTTCTTT. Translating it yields CSARDQAQAFF.

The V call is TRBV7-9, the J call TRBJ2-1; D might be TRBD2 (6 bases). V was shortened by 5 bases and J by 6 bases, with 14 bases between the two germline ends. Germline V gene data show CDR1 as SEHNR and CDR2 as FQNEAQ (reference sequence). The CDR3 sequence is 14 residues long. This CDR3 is CASSDPTRFNEQFF. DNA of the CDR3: TGTGCCAGCAGCGACCCGACTAGATTCAATGAGCAGTTCTTC.

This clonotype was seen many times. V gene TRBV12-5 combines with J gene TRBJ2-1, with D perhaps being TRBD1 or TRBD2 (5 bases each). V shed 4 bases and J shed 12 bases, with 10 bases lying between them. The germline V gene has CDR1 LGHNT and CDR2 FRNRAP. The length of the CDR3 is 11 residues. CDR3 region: CASGSPGGQFF. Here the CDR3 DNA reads TGTGCTAGTGGTTCACCTGGGGGGCAGTTCTTC.

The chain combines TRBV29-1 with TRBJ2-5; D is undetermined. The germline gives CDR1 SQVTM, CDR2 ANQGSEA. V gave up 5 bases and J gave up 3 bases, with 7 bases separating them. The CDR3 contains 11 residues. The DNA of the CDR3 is TGCAGCGTTTCGGCCAAAGAGACCCAGTACTTC. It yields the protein CSVSAKETQYF.

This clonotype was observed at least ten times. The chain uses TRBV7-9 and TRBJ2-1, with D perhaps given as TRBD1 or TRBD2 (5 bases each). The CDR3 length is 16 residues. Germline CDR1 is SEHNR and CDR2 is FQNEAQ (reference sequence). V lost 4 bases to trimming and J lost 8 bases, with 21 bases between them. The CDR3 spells CASSSIGTELRYEQFF. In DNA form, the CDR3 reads TGTGCCAGCAGCTCAATCGGGACGGAGTTAAGATATGAGCAGTTCTTC.

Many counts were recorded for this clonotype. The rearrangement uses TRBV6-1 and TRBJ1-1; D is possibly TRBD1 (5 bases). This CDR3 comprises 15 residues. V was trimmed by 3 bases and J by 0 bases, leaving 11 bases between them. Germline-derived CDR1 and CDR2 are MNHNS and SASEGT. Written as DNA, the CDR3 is TGTGCCAGCAGTGAGTTGGGACGGTTGAACACTGAAGCTTTCTTT. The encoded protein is CASSELGRLNTEAFF.

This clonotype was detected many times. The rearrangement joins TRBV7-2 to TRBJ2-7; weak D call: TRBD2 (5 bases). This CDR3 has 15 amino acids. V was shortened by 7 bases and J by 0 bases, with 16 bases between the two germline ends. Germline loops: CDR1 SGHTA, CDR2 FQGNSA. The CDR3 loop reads CASTNTRESSYEQYF. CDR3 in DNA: TGTGCCAGCACCAATACTAGGGAGAGCTCCTACGAGCAGTACTTC.